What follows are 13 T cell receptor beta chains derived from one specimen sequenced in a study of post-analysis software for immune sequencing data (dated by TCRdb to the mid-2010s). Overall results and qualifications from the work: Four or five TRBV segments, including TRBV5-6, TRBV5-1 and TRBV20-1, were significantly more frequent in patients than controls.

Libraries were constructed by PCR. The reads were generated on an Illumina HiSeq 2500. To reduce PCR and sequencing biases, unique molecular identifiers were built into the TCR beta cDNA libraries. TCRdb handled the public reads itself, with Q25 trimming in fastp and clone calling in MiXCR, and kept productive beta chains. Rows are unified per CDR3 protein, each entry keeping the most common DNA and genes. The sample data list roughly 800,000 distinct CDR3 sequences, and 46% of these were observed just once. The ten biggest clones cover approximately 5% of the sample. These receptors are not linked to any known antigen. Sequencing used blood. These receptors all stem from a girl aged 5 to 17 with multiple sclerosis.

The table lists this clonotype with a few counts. CDR3 nucleotides: TGTGCCAGCAGTATTACCGGACAGGGGGGCACAGATACGCAGTATTTT. The encoded protein is CASSITGQGGTDTQYF. The V gene is TRBV28, the J gene TRBJ2-3; 10 bases are a match to TRBD1. Germline loops: CDR1 MDHEN, CDR2 SYDVKM. J lost 1 base, V lost 5 bases, and 6 bases had no gene match. The CDR3 runs 16 residues.

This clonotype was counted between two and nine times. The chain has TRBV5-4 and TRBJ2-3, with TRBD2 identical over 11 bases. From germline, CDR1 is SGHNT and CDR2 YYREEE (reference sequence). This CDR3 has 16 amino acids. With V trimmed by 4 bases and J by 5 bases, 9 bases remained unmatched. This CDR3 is CASSPGLAGGEDTQYF. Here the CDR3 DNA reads TGTGCCAGCAGCCCGGGGCTAGCGGGAGGTGAAGATACGCAGTATTTT. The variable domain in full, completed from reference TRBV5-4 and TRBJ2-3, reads ETGVTQSPTHLIKTRGQQVTLRCSSQSGHNTVSWYQQALGQGPQFIFQYYREEENGRGNFPPRFSGLQFPNYSSELNVNALELDDSALYLCASSPGLAGGEDTQYFGPGTRLTVL.

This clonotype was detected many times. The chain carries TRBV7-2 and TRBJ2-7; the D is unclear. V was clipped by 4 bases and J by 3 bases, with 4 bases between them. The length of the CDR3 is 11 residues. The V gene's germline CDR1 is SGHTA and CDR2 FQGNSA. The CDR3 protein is CASSSLYEQYF. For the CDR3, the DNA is TGTGCCAGCAGCTCCCTCTACGAGCAGTACTTC.

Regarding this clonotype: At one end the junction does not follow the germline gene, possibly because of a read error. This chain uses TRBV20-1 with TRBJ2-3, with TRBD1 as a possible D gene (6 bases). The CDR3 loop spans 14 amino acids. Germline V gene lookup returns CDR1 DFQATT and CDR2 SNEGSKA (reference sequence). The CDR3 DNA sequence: TGCAGTGCTAGAACAGGGCTGAGCACAGATACGCGGTATTTT. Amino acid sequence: CSARTGLSTDTRYF.

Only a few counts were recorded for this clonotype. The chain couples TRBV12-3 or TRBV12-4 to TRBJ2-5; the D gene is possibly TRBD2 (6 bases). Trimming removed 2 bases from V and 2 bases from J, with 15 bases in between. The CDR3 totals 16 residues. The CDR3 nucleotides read TGTGCCAGCAGTTTACGGGGCGGGGTCCATCAAGAGACCCAGTACTTC. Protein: CASSLRGGVHQETQYF.

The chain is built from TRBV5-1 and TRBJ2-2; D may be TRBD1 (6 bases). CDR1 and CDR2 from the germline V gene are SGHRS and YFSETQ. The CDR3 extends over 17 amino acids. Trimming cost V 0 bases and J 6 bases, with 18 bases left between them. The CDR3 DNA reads TGCGCCAGCAGCTTGGTATCCTGGACAGTAAGCCCCGGGGAGCTGTTTTTT. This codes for CASSLVSWTVSPGELFF.

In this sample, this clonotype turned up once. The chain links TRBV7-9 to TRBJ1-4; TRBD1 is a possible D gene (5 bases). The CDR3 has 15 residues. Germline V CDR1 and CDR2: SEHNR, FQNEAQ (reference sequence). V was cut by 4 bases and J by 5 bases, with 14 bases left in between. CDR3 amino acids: CASSSGAAWNEKLFF. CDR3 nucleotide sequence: TGTGCCAGCAGCTCCGGGGCCGCTTGGAATGAAAAACTGTTTTTT.

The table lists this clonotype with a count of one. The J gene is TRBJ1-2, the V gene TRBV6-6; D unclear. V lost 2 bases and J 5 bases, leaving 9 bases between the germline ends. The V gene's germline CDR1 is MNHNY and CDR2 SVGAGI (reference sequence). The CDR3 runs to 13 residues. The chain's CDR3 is CASSYPAGYGYTF. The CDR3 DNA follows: TGTGCCAGCAGTTACCCGGCTGGGTATGGCTACACCTTC.

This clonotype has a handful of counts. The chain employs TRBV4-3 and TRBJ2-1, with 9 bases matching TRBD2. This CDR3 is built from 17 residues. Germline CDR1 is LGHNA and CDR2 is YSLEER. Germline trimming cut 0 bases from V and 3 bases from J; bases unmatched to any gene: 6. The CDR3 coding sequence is TGCGCCAGCAGCCAAGAGACTAGCGGAACCCTCTACAATGAGCAGTTCTTC. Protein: CASSQETSGTLYNEQFF.

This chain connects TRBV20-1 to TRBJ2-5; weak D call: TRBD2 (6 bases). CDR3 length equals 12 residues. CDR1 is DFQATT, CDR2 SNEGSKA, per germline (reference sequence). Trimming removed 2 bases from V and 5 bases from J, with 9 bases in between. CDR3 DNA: TGCAGTGCTAGAAGTGGGAGGGAGACCCAGTACTTC. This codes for CSARSGRETQYF.

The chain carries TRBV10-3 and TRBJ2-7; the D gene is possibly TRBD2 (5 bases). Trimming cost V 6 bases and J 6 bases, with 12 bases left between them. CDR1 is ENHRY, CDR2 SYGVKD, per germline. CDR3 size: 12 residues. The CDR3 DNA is TGTGCCATCAGGAACACAGAGGGCGAGCAGTACTTC. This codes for CAIRNTEGEQYF.

The DNA for the CDR3 is TGTGCCAGCAGCAATCGGATGGGACATACCTTGGGGCAGCCCCAGCATTTT. This sequence encodes CASSNRMGHTLGQPQHF. The chain employs TRBV12-3 or TRBV12-4 and TRBJ1-5; possibly TRBD1 for D (6 bases). V lost 6 bases and J lost 7, with 25 bases in between. The CDR3 contains 17 residues.

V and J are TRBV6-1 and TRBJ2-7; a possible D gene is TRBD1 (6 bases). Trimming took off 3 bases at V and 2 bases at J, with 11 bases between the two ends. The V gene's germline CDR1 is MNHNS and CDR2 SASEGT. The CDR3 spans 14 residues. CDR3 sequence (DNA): TGTGCCAGCAGTGAGGACAGACTGACCTACGAGCAGTACTTC. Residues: CASSEDRLTYEQYF.